This T cell receptor beta chain was found in a study of beta chain features in type 1 diabetes (dated by TCRdb to 2016 to 2018). In the study overall: No differences in mean age, gender distribution, total cell number or subset yield were found between patients and healthy donors. A total of 85 million to 140 million sorted cells were examined across all samples, and a strong correlation was observed between cell number per subset and RNA yield. The study compared the TCRB repertoires of sorted circulating CD4+ T cell subsets in recently diagnosed type 1 diabetes patients with those in matched healthy donors. Naive and central memory subsets were obtained from all 30 or so donors, but regulatory and stem cell-like memory subsets were isolated from only 8 patients and roughly 8 healthy donors.

Trimmed from V: 4 bases; trimmed from J: 6 bases; junction bases lacking a gene match: 7. CDR1 LGHNA and CDR2 YSLEER are derived from the germline V gene. Including the terminal cysteine and phenylalanine, the CDR3 comprises 14 residues. Only the CDR3 DNA is retained, 42 bases long and in frame from the first base. Overall study results and their limits: Because cDNA rather than genomic DNA was sequenced, highly expressing activated cells could have been over-represented, although no difference in activation and CD3 levels was found between groups. The naive, central memory and regulatory TCRB repertoires appeared to resemble one another more closely among patients than among healthy donors. Because the HLA sub-analyses included only small numbers of individuals, any influence of HLA type on TCRB rearrangement was left unresolved. Fewer insertions and more nucleotide deletions at VDJ recombination sites were observed in patients with type 1 diabetes, implying thymic rearrangement abnormalities. Type 1 diabetes patients showed a moderate but significant shortening of TCRB CDR3 length in all four CD4+ subsets. PCR may preferentially amplify shorter templates, but because patient and control samples were amplified and corrected together, any resulting skew would affect both groups equally.

In its sample, this clone was seen a few times. The specificity of this receptor is unknown. Base qualities were left out, and no much larger clone turns up one base away. The entire isolated RNA was reverse transcribed using the High Capacity cDNA Reverse Transcription Kit, and thus expressed TCRB transcripts were sequenced. Naive, central memory and regulatory T cell samples underwent deep immunoSEQ sequencing, averaging about 3.5 million total reads per sample. Sorted cells were lysed in RLT buffer, and RNA was extracted using DNase-treated RNeasy Micro or Mini kits according to cell number. To prevent cross-contamination, every cell subset was processed on its own, while patient and healthy donor samples were processed together. Using the immunoSEQ multiplex PCR, TCRB sequences were amplified from cDNA into 87-bp fragments spanning the CDR3 region. Sequencing of the amplicons was done on the Illumina HiSeq platform. Per the original workflow: PCR bias was computationally corrected using synthetic template baselines, reads within Hamming distance 2 were collapsed, and singletons that could not be merged were discarded. By aligning reads against IMGT, V, D and J genes, CDR3 length, and insertions or deletions at six rearrangement sites were assigned. Within each subset, clonotype counts were normalized to sorted cell number, and only after that were true diversity and Gini coefficients computed with the tcR R package. The overlap coefficient, calculated on TCRB nucleotide sequences, was used to measure repertoire sharing. In its TCRdb copy, this immuneACCESS table keeps in-frame sequences only and misses some clones. Where compared with another copy, unresolved V genes explain less than half of these, and the others have no known cause. V and J calls and clone size are copied from that table; D and trimming were computed from the DNA. Present in this sample are roughly 150,000 clones, under 9.5% of which were seen just once. Of the sample, 0.5% to 0.65% is held by the ten largest clones.

Each donor gave one peripheral blood draw, averaging approximately 120 mL, which was collected into heparinised tubes. Naive, central memory, regulatory and stem cell-like memory CD4+ T cells were sorted on a BD FACSAria II using a panel including CD45RO, CCR7, CD25, CD127, CD95 and CD27. Purity was above 98% for every sorted population. PBMCs were separated immediately by Lymphoprep density gradient centrifugation and were stained directly, without being cultured. To minimize batch effects, samples were stained and sorted in pairs, one healthy donor with one patient per experiment. The sample consisted of central memory CD4+ T cells from blood. The rearrangement joined TRBV4-3 to TRBJ2-7, with 9 middle bases fitting TRBD1. This TCR derives from a man between 18 and 35 years old in good health. The CDR3 reads CASSRTGQGSEQYF. The nucleotide sequence is TGCGCCAGCAGCCGTACGGGACAGGGAAGCGAGCAGTACTTC.